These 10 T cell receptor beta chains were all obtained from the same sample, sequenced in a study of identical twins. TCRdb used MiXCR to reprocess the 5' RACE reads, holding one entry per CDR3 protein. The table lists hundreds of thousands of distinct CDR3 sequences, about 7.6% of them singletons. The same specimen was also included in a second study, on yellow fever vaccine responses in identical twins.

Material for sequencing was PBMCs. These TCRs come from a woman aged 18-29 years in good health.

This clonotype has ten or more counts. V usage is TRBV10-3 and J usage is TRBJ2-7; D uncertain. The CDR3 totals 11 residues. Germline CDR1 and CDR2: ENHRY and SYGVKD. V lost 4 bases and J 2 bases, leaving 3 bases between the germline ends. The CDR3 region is CAISGTYEQYF. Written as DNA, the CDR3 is TGTGCCATCAGTGGGACCTACGAGCAGTACTTC.

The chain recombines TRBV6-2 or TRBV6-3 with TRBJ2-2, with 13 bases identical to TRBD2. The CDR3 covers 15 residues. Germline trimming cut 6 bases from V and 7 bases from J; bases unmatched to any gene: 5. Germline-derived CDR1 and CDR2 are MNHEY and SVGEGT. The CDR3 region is CASRHGTSGNGELFF. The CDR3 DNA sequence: TGTGCCAGCAGACATGGGACTAGCGGGAACGGGGAGCTGTTTTTT.

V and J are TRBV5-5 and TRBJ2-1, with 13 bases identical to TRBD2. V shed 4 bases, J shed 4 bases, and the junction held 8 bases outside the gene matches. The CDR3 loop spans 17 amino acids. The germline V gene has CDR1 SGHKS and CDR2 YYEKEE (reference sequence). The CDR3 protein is CASSLDRTSGGYNEQFF. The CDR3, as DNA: TGTGCCAGCAGCCTTGATAGGACTAGCGGGGGTTACAATGAGCAGTTCTTC.

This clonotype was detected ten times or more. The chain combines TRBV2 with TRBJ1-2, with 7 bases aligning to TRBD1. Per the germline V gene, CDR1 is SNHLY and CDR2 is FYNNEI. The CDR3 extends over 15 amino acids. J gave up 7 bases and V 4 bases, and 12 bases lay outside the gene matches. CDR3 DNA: TGTGCCAGCAGTGGGGGGAAGACAGGGACGGCTGGCTACACCTTC. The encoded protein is CASSGGKTGTAGYTF.

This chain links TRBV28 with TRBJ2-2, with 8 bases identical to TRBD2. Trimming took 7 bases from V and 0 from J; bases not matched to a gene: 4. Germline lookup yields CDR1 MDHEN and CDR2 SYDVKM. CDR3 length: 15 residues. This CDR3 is CASTRGGANTGELFF. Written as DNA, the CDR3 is TGTGCCAGCACCCGGGGGGGTGCGAACACCGGGGAGCTGTTTTTT.

The CDR3 sequence is CASSRQGTIEAFF. CDR3 sequence (DNA): TGTGCCAGCAGTCGACAGGGGACGATTGAAGCTTTCTTT. The chain employs TRBV6-1 and TRBJ1-1; 8 positions agree with TRBD1. Germline trimming cut 5 bases from V and 7 bases from J; bases unmatched to any gene: 6. The CDR3 contains 13 residues. From germline, CDR1 is MNHNS and CDR2 SASEGT.

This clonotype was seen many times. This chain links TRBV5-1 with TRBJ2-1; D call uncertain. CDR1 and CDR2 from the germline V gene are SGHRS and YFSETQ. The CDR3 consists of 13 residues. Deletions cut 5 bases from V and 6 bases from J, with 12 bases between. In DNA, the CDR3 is TGCGCCAGCAGTCTTTTCACCTCCAATGAGCAGTTCTTC. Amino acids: CASSLFTSNEQFF.

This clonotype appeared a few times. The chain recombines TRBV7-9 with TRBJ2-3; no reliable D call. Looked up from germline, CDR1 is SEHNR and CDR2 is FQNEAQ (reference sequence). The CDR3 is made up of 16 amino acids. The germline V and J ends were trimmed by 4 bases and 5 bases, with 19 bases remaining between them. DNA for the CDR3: TGTGCCAGCAGCTCCCATTCATCCCTGGGTGGAGATACGCAGTATTTT. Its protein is CASSSHSSLGGDTQYF.

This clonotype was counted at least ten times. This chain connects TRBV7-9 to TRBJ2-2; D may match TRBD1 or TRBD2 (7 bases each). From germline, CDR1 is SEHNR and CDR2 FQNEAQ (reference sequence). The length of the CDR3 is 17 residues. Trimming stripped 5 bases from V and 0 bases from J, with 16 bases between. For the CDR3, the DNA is TGTGCCAGCAGCCAGCGGGACAGCTTCCCGAACACCGGGGAGCTGTTTTTT. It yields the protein CASSQRDSFPNTGELFF.

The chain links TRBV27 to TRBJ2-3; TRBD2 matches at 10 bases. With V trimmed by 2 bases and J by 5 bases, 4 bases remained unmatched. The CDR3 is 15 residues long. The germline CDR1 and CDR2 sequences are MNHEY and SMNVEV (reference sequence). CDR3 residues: CASSLMGLAQDTQYF. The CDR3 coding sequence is TGTGCCAGCAGTTTAATGGGACTAGCGCAAGATACGCAGTATTTT.